The sequence of this TCR beta chain was determined in a study of T cell repertoires in cytomegalovirus infection. Study-wide context: Alongside well-studied HLA-B-restricted CMV epitopes, recently identified HLA-C-restricted CMV epitopes were also used. CMV infection plus the matching HLA type was flagged by public TCR beta signatures.

This clonotype showed up many times. Antigen: not known. Study-wide findings and caveats: What dominated the ex vivo response were HLA-C-restricted CMV-specific TCR beta clonotypes. CMV carriers having the relevant HLA were flagged by cumulative public TCR beta family frequency.

TCRdb reprocessed the reads via MiXCR and lists one record per CDR3 protein. The data show hundreds of thousands of distinct CDR3 sequences, with roughly 33% seen just once and 15% to 20% held by the top ten. Germline CDR1 is SGHTA and CDR2 is FQGNSA. This CDR3 is built from 17 residues. The V gene end was trimmed by 4 bases and the J gene end by 4 bases; junction bases not matched to a gene: 10. This specimen consisted of cultured PBMCs, obtained from culture after CMV antigen stimulation. The chain has TRBV7-2 and TRBJ2-1; 10 bases fit TRBD1. The source of this sequence is a human donor in good health (CMV status not recorded). Some clones in this sample may be carry-over from other donors' samples. CDR3: CASSSAPGTGEYNEQFF. The DNA of the CDR3 is TGTGCCAGCAGCTCAGCACCCGGGACAGGGGAATACAATGAGCAGTTCTTC.